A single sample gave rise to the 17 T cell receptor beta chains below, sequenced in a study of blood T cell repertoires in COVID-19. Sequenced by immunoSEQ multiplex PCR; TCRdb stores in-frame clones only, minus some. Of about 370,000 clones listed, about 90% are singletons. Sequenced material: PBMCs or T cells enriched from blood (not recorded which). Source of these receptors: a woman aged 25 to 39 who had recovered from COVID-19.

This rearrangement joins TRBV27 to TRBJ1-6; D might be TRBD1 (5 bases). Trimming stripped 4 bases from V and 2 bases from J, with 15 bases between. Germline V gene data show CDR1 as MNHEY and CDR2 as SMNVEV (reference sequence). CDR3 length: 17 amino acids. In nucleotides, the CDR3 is TGTGCCAGCAGTTCCGACAGATTATGGGCCTATAATTCACCCCTCCACTTT. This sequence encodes CASSSDRLWAYNSPLHF.

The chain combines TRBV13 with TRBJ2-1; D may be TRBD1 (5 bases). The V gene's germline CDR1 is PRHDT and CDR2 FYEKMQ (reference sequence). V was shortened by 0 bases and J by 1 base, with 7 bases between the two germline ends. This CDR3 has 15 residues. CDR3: CASSLGRASYNEQFF. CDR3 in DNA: TGTGCCAGCAGCTTAGGCAGGGCGTCCTACAATGAGCAGTTCTTC.

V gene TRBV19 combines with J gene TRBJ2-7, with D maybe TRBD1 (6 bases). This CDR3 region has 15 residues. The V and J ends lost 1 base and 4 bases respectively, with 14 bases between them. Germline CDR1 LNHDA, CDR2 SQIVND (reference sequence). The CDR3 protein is CASSIGRGGQYEQYF. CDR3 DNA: TGTGCCAGTAGTATAGGTCGTGGGGGCCAGTACGAGCAGTACTTC.

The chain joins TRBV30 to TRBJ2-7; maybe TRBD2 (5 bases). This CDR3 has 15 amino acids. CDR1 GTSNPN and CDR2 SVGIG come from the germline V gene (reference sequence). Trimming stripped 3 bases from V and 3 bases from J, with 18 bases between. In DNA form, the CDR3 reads TGTGCCTGGAGGGAACGACTACCCTTTGGCTACGAGCAGTACTTC. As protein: CAWRERLPFGYEQYF. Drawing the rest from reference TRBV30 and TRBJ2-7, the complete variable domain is SQTIHQWPATLVQPVGSPLSLECTVEGTSNPNLYWYRQAAGRGLQLLFYSVGIGQISSEVPQNLSASRPQDRQFILSSKKLLLSDSGFYLCAWRERLPFGYEQYFGPGTRLTVT.

This CDR3 is CASSSGTGGDQPQHF. CDR3 DNA: TGTGCCAGCAGTTCCGGGACAGGGGGCGATCAGCCCCAGCATTTT. V gene TRBV27 combines with J gene TRBJ1-5, with 12 bases identical to TRBD1. This CDR3 region has 15 residues. V shed 4 bases and J 5 bases; nucleotides not matched to a gene: 3. Germline values: CDR1 MNHEY, CDR2 SMNVEV (reference sequence).

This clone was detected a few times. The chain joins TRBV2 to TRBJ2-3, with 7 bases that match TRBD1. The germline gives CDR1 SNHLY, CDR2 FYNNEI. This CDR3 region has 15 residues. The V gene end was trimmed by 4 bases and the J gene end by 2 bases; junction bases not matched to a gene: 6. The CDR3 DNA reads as TGTGCCAGCAGTGCACAGGGGATCGACACAGATACGCAGTATTTT. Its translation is CASSAQGIDTDTQYF.

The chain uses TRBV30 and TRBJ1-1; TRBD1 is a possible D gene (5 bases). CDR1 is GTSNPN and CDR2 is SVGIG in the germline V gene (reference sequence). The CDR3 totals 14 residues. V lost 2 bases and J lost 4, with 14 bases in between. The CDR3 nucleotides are TGTGCCTGGAGTCTGATCACAGGAATCACTGAAGCTTTCTTT. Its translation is CAWSLITGITEAFF.

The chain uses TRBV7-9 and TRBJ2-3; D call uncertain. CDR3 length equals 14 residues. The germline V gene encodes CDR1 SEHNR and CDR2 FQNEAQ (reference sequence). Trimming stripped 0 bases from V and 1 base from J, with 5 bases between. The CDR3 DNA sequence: TGTGCCAGCAGCTTAGCGCAGGGCACAGATACGCAGTATTTT. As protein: CASSLAQGTDTQYF.

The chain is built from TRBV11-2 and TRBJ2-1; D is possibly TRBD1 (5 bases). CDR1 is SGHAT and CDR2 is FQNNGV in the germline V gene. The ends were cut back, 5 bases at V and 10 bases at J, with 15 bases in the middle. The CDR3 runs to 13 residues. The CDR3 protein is CASSLSGQGEQFF. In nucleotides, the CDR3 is TGTGCCAGCAGCCTCTCCGGACAAGGGGAGCAGTTCTTC.

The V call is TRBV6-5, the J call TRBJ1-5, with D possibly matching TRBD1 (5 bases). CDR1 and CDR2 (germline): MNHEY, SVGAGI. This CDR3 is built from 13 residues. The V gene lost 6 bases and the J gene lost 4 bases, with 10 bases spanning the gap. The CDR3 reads CASRTEINQPQHF. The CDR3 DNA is TGTGCCAGCAGGACAGAAATTAATCAGCCCCAGCATTTT.

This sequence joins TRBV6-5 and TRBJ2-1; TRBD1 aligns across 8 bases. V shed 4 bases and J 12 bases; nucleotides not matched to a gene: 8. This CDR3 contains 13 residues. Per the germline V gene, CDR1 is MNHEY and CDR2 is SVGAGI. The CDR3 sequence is CASSWGQTGAQFF. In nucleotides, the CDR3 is TGTGCCAGCAGTTGGGGACAGACAGGGGCGCAGTTCTTC.

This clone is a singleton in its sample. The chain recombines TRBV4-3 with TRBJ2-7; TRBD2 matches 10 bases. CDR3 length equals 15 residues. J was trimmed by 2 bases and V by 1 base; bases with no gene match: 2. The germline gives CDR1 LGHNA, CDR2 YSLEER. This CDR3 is CASSQGTSGTYEQYF. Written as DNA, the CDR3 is TGCGCCAGCAGCCAAGGGACTAGCGGAACCTACGAGCAGTACTTC.

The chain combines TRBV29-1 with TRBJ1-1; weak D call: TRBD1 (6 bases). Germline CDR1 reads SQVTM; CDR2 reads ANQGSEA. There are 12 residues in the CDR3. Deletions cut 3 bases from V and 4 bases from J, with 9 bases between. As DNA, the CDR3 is TGCAGCGTTGATATGGGGGCCACTGAAGCTTTCTTT. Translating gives CSVDMGATEAFF. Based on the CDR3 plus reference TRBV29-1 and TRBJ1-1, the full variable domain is SAVISQKPSRDICQRGTSLTIQCQVDSQVTMMFWYRQQPGQSLTLIATANQGSEATYESGFVIDKFPISRPNLTFSTLTVSNMSPEDSSIYLCSVDMGATEAFFGQGTRLTVV.

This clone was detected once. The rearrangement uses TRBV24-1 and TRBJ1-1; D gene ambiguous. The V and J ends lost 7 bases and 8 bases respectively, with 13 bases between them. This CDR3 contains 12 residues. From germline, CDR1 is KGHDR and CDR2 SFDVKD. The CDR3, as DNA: TGTGCCACCAGAGAGGGTTCCGGAGAAGCTTTCTTT. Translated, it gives CATREGSGEAFF.

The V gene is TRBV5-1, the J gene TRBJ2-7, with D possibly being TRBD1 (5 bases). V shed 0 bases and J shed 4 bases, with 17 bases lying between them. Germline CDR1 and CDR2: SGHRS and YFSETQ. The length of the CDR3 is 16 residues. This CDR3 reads CASSLGLGHPPYEQYF. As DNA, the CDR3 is TGCGCCAGCAGCTTGGGGTTGGGGCACCCGCCTTACGAGCAGTACTTC. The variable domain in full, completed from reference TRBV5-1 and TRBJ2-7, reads KAGVTQTPRYLIKTRGQQVTLSCSPISGHRSVSWYQQTPGQGLQFLFEYFSETQRNKGNFPGRFSGRQFSNSRSEMNVSTLELGDSALYLCASSLGLGHPPYEQYFGPGTRLTVT.

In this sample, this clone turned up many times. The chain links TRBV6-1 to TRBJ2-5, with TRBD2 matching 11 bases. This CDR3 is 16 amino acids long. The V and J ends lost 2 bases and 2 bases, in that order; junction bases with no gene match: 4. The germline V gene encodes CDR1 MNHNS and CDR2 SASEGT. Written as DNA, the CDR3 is TGTGCCAGCAGTGAAACTAGCGGGAGCGGGCAAGAGACCCAGTACTTC. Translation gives CASSETSGSGQETQYF.

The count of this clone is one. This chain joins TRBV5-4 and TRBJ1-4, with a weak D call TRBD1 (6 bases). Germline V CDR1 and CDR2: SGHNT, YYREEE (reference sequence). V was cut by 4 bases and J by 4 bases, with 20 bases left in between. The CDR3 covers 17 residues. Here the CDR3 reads CASSLGGGPVVNEKLFF. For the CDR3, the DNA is TGTGCCAGCAGCCTAGGGGGGGGGCCCGTCGTTAATGAAAAACTGTTTTTT.